This passage covers 25 T cell receptor beta chains from one sample sequenced in a study of cytomegalovirus exposure and HLA in healthy donors (dated by TCRdb to 2016 to 2017). Libraries were built with the immunoSEQ multiplex PCR assay. In its TCRdb copy, this immuneACCESS table keeps in-frame sequences only and misses some clones. Where compared with another copy, unresolved V genes explain less than half of these, and the others have no known cause. This sample comprises approximately 160,000 clones, about 82% of them detected only once. The ten most abundant clones make up 2% to 2.5% of the sample. Sequencing used PBMCs. The receptors come from a man under 40 in good health and CMV-seropositive.

This rearrangement joins TRBV4-3 to TRBJ1-1, with no clear D. There are 15 residues in the CDR3. CDR1 LGHNA and CDR2 YSLEER come from the germline V gene. V lost 4 bases and J lost 6, with 18 bases in between. CDR3 bases: TGCGCCAGCAGCCCAACTAGTTTGCCCCACGCTGAAGCTTTCTTT. It encodes CASSPTSLPHAEAFF.

This sequence joins TRBV9 and TRBJ2-2, with TRBD2 identical over 11 bases. This CDR3 contains 18 residues. CDR1 and CDR2 from the germline V gene are SGDLS and YYNGEE. Germline trimming cut 3 bases from V and 1 base from J; bases unmatched to any gene: 8. CDR3 in amino acids: CASSGTLAGGKNTGELFF. The CDR3 DNA sequence: TGTGCCAGCAGCGGAACGCTAGCGGGGGGTAAGAACACCGGGGAGCTGTTTTTT.

J is TRBJ1-1 and V is TRBV9, with TRBD1 as a possible D gene (5 bases). The germline V and J ends were trimmed by 0 bases and 0 bases, with 15 bases remaining between them. The length of the CDR3 is 17 residues. Germline V lookup: CDR1 SGDLS, CDR2 YYNGEE. The CDR3 is CASSVGGRVSLNTEAFF. The CDR3 bases are TGTGCCAGCAGCGTAGGCGGCAGGGTGTCGCTGAACACTGAAGCTTTCTTT. The full variable domain, rest sourced from reference TRBV9 and TRBJ1-1, is DSGVTQTPKHLITATGQRVTLRCSPRSGDLSVYWYQQSLDQGLQFLIQYYNGEERAKGNILERFSAQQFPDLHSELNLSSLELGDSALYFCASSVGGRVSLNTEAFFGQGTRLTVV.

V is TRBV4-3 and J is TRBJ1-2; TRBD1 aligns across 7 bases. Germline assignment: CDR1 LGHNA and CDR2 YSLEER. J gave up 2 bases and V 3 bases, and 6 bases lay outside the gene matches. This CDR3 has 15 amino acids. The CDR3 loop is CASSQDLGQNYGYTF. The CDR3 coding sequence is TGCGCCAGCAGCCAGGATTTGGGACAGAACTATGGCTACACCTTC.

The chain couples TRBV30 to TRBJ2-3, with D perhaps TRBD1 (6 bases). Germline V gives CDR1 GTSNPN, CDR2 SVGIG (reference sequence). The CDR3 runs 13 residues. The V gene lost 2 bases and the J gene lost 3 bases, with 9 bases spanning the gap. The CDR3 coding sequence is TGTGCCTGGAGTTCTACAGGGACAGATACGCAGTATTTT. Encoded protein: CAWSSTGTDTQYF.

The chain combines TRBV6-6 with TRBJ2-3; TRBD1 aligns across 7 bases. With 7 bases clipped from V and 6 bases from J, the junction kept 13 bases outside the gene matches. The CDR3 runs to 15 residues. Looked up from germline, CDR1 is MNHNY and CDR2 is SVGAGI (reference sequence). CDR3 residues: CASKSIQGGSDTQYF. CDR3 nucleotides: TGTGCCAGCAAAAGCATTCAAGGGGGCTCGGATACGCAGTATTTT.

This clone was counted once. CDR3 residues: CASKGGAYEQYF. The CDR3 DNA reads as TGTGCCAGCAAAGGGGGGGCTTACGAGCAGTACTTC. The chain carries TRBV27 and TRBJ2-7; TRBD2 might be the D (7 bases). Germline V gene data show CDR1 as MNHEY and CDR2 as SMNVEV (reference sequence). This CDR3 spans 12 amino acids. V shed 7 bases and J shed 4 bases, with 11 bases lying between them.

The gene calls are TRBV7-8 and TRBJ2-1, with D possibly matching TRBD2 (5 bases). Germline V CDR1 and CDR2: SGHVS, FQNEAQ. This CDR3 has 15 residues. V was clipped by 5 bases and J by 4 bases, with 15 bases between them. For the CDR3, the DNA is TGTGCCAGCAGCCTAAAAGGACGGGATTACAATGAGCAGTTCTTC. It specifies CASSLKGRDYNEQFF.

The V call is TRBV19, the J call TRBJ1-5, with a tentative D call TRBD1 (5 bases). The germline V and J ends were trimmed by 4 bases and 6 bases, with 7 bases remaining between them. Germline CDR1 is LNHDA and CDR2 is SQIVND (reference sequence). The CDR3 covers 12 residues. CDR3 bases: TGTGCCAGTAGTAGCGGGGGTCAGCCCCAGCATTTT. This sequence encodes CASSSGGQPQHF.

The J gene is TRBJ2-7, the V gene TRBV6-1, with 11 bases lining up with TRBD2. CDR1 and CDR2 from the germline V gene are MNHNS and SASEGT. The CDR3 has 14 amino acids. Losses at the gene ends were 6 bases for V and 3 bases for J; bases not matched to a gene: 4. CDR3 DNA: TGTGCCAGCAGGGGGACTAGCGGCGTCTACGAGCAGTACTTC. It specifies CASRGTSGVYEQYF.

The V call is TRBV9, the J call TRBJ2-2; 13 positions match TRBD2. The CDR3 consists of 17 residues. Trimming at V came to 4 bases and at J to 4 bases, leaving 7 bases not matched to a gene. Germline-derived CDR1 and CDR2 are SGDLS and YYNGEE. The CDR3 DNA reads as TGTGCCAGCAGCCGCACTAGCGGGGGGGAGGGCACCGGGGAGCTGTTTTTT. This translates into CASSRTSGGEGTGELFF.

The chain uses TRBV7-8 and TRBJ2-7, with D possibly being TRBD2 (5 bases). The V end was cut by 6 bases, the J end by 5 bases, with 11 bases between. The CDR3 is 12 amino acids. Germline CDR1 and CDR2: SGHVS and FQNEAQ. CDR3 nucleotide sequence: TGTGCCAGCAGTCCACTAGGGCACGAGCAGTACTTC. Translating gives CASSPLGHEQYF.

The chain carries TRBV7-2 and TRBJ2-7; perhaps TRBD1 as D (5 bases). CDR3 length: 14 amino acids. CDR1 SGHTA and CDR2 FQGNSA come from the germline V gene. V dropped 0 bases and J dropped 6 bases, with 12 bases sitting between them. Written as DNA, the CDR3 is TGTGCCAGCAGCTTAGCGGGCAGGGCTAGCGAGCAGTACTTC. Residues: CASSLAGRASEQYF.

The chain employs TRBV27 and TRBJ2-1, with TRBD2 identical over 8 bases. This CDR3 is 12 amino acids long. The V and J ends lost 1 base and 14 bases, in that order; junction bases with no gene match: 4. CDR1 is MNHEY, CDR2 SMNVEV, per germline (reference sequence). The CDR3 region is CASSLFGGAEFF. Written as DNA, the CDR3 is TGTGCCAGCAGTTTATTCGGGGGGGCCGAGTTCTTC.

The chain is built from TRBV30 and TRBJ2-7, with a weak D call TRBD2 (6 bases). The CDR3 length is 17 residues. Germline V gene data show CDR1 as GTSNPN and CDR2 as SVGIG (reference sequence). Trimming removed 1 base at V and 3 bases at J, with 22 bases between. As DNA, the CDR3 is TGTGCCTGGAGTGAGTGGGGTCGGGGGTCAGAGATCTACGAGCAGTACTTC. It codes for CAWSEWGRGSEIYEQYF. The variable domain in full, with the rest retrieved from reference TRBV30 and TRBJ2-7, is SQTIHQWPATLVQPVGSPLSLECTVEGTSNPNLYWYRQAAGRGLQLLFYSVGIGQISSEVPQNLSASRPQDRQFILSSKKLLLSDSGFYLCAWSEWGRGSEIYEQYFGPGTRLTVT.

This clone was recorded once. The J gene is TRBJ2-1, the V gene TRBV6-5; D perhaps matches TRBD2 (6 bases). Trimming stripped 0 bases from V and 4 bases from J, with 7 bases between. The CDR3 extends over 14 amino acids. Germline CDR1 MNHEY, CDR2 SVGAGI. The CDR3 loop is CASSYSSGYNEQFF. In DNA form, the CDR3 reads TGTGCCAGCAGTTACTCTAGCGGATACAATGAGCAGTTCTTC.

With regard to this clone: At one of its ends the junction is not consistent with the germline gene, which may arise from a read error. The chain employs TRBV7-7 and TRBJ2-1; maybe TRBD2 (6 bases). The germline V gene encodes CDR1 SSHAT and CDR2 FNYEAQ (reference sequence). There are 16 residues in the CDR3. DNA of the CDR3: TGTGCTAGCAGCTTAGGGATAAGTGGAGGGTACAATGAGCAGTTCTTC. Residues: CASSLGISGGYNEQFF.

This CDR3 reads CASSSSGIGNQPQHF. As DNA, the CDR3 is TGCGCCAGCAGCTCGTCAGGGATCGGCAATCAGCCCCAGCATTTT. V usage is TRBV5-1 and J usage is TRBJ1-5; a possible D gene is TRBD1 (5 bases). This CDR3 is built from 15 residues. Germline V CDR1 and CDR2: SGHRS, YFSETQ. Trimming shortened V by 3 bases and J by 2 bases, and 12 bases separated the two germline ends.

This clone has more than one count but fewer than ten. This chain connects TRBV7-6 to TRBJ2-7; TRBD1 is a possible D gene (6 bases). Germline V lookup: CDR1 SGHVS, CDR2 FNYEAQ. The CDR3 totals 12 residues. V was trimmed by 6 bases and J by 12 bases, leaving 18 bases between them. CDR3 DNA sequence: TGTGCCAGCAGGGACCTGGGGGCAGTGACGTACTTC. Translation gives CASRDLGAVTYF.

V gene TRBV4-1 combines with J gene TRBJ2-3; 9 positions agree with TRBD2. Per the germline V gene, CDR1 is MGHRA and CDR2 is YSYEKL. V lost 1 base, J lost 5 bases, and 7 bases stayed unmatched. The CDR3 consists of 16 residues. The CDR3 coding sequence is TGCGCCAGCAGCCAAGTGGGGGCTAGCGGGGTAGATACGCAGTATTTT. Translated: CASSQVGASGVDTQYF.

This clone was observed a few times. The chain employs TRBV11-2 and TRBJ2-5; no clear D gene. CDR1 SGHAT and CDR2 FQNNGV come from the germline V gene. The V and J ends lost 8 bases and 1 base respectively, with 8 bases between them. The CDR3 runs 12 residues. The CDR3 bases are TGTGCCAGCCAGGTGATCCAAGAGACCCAGTACTTC. Translated, it gives CASQVIQETQYF.

CDR3 DNA: TGTGCCAGCAGTTACGCAAGGGGGGGAGAAGATACGCAGTATTTT. Translated: CASSYARGGEDTQYF. The chain carries TRBV6-4 and TRBJ2-3; D possibly corresponds to TRBD2 (7 bases). Per the germline V gene, CDR1 is MRHNA and CDR2 is SNTAGT. This CDR3 contains 15 residues. Trimming removed 5 bases from V and 5 bases from J, with 17 bases in between.

CDR3 sequence (DNA): TGCGCCAGCAGCTTGGGGACAGGGGGCCAAACCATCTACAATGAGCAGTTCTTC. It yields the protein CASSLGTGGQTIYNEQFF. The rearrangement joins TRBV5-1 to TRBJ2-1; TRBD1 matches at 11 bases. V lost 0 bases, J lost 3 bases, and 8 bases stayed unmatched. Looked up from germline, CDR1 is SGHRS and CDR2 is YFSETQ. The CDR3 spans 18 residues.

The chain couples TRBV5-1 to TRBJ2-3; 14 bases are a match to TRBD2. The germline V gene has CDR1 SGHRS and CDR2 YFSETQ. The CDR3 extends over 16 amino acids. After removal of 3 bases from V and 4 bases from J, the junction contained 4 bases not matched to a gene. The CDR3 nucleotides are TGCGCCAGCAGCTCTGGACTAGCGGGGGGTTCAGATACGCAGTATTTT. The encoded protein is CASSSGLAGGSDTQYF. The full variable domain, in which reference TRBV5-1 and TRBJ2-3 provide the parts outside the CDR3, is KAGVTQTPRYLIKTRGQQVTLSCSPISGHRSVSWYQQTPGQGLQFLFEYFSETQRNKGNFPGRFSGRQFSNSRSEMNVSTLELGDSALYLCASSSGLAGGSDTQYFGPGTRLTVL.

The chain combines TRBV29-1 with TRBJ2-7, with 10 bases aligning to TRBD2. In germline, CDR1 is SQVTM, CDR2 ANQGSEA. Germline trimming cut 6 bases from V and 3 bases from J; bases unmatched to any gene: 5. The CDR3 contains 13 residues. CDR3 DNA: TGCAGCGTCGCTCGGACTAGCGGCTACGAGCAGTACTTC. Translation: CSVARTSGYEQYF.